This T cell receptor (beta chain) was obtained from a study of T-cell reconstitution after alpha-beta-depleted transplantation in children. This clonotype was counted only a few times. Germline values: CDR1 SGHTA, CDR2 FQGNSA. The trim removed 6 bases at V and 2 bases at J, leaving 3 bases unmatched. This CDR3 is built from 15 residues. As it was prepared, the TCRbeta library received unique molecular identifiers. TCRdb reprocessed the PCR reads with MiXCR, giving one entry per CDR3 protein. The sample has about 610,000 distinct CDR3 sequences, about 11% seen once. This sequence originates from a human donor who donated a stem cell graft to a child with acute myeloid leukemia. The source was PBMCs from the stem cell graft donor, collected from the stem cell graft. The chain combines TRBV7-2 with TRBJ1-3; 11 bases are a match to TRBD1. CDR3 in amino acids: CASSPDRGPGNTIYF. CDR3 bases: TGTGCCAGCAGTCCGGACAGGGGGCCTGGAAACACCATATATTTT.